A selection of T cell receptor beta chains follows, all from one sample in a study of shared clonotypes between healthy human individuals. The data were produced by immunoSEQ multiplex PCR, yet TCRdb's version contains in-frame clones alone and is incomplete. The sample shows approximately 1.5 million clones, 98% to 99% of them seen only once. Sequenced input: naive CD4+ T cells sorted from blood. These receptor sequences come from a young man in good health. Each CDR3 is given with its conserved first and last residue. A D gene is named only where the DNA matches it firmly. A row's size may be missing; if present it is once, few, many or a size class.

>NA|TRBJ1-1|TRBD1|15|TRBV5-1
CASNSGGQGFTEAFF
TGCGCCAGCAATTCCGGCGGACAGGGATTCACTGAAGCTTTCTTT
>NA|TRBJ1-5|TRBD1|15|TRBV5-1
CASSLQGEPGQPQHF
TGCGCCAGCAGCTTGCAGGGGGAGCCAGGTCAGCCCCAGCATTTT
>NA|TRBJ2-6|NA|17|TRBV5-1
CASSLRGAPSGANVLTF
TGCGCCAGCAGCTTGAGAGGGGCCCCGAGTGGGGCCAACGTCCTGACTTTC
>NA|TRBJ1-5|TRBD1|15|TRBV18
CASHGTGGSYQPQHF
TGTGCCAGCCATGGGACAGGGGGCAGCTATCAGCCCCAGCATTTT
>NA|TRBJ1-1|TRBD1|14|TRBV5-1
CASGLTGKSTEAFF
TGCGCCAGCGGACTGACAGGGAAAAGCACTGAAGCTTTCTTT
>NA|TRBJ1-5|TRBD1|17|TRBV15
CATSRDLDRGSTQPQHF
TGTGCCACCAGCAGAGATTTAGACAGGGGTTCTACTCAGCCCCAGCATTTT
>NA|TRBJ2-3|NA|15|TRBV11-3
CASSLDGGGTDTQYF
TGTGCCAGCAGCTTAGACGGAGGGGGCACAGATACGCAGTATTTT
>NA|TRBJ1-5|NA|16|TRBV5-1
CASSLAGVQVVQPQHF
TGCGCCAGCAGCTTGGCCGGGGTACAGGTCGTTCAGCCCCAGCATTTT
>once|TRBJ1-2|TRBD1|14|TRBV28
CASSYSTGIYGYTF
TGTGCCAGCAGTTACTCGACAGGGATATATGGCTACACCTTC
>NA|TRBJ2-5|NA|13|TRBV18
CASSPVGAETQYF
TGTGCCAGCTCACCGGTGGGCGCGGAGACCCAGTACTTC